The rows below give T cell receptor beta chains drawn from one sample of a study of ipilimumab plus nivolumab after autologous stem cell transplantation. Sequenced by immunoSEQ multiplex PCR; TCRdb stores in-frame clones only, minus some. The repertoire holds approximately 84,000 clones, with more than 80% as singletons. The sample in question was PBMCs, obtained in a trial of ipilimumab plus nivolumab as post-transplant consolidation. These TCRs come from a male donor with diffuse large B-cell lymphoma. The CDR3 runs from the conserved cysteine through the conserved F or W. The order of the fields is D gene, J gene, clone size, V gene, CDR3 DNA, CDR3 protein. The D gene is left open where the match is weak. Rows give clone size only sometimes, using once, few, many, or a class for an expanded clone.

D: .
J: TRBJ1-4
size: .
V: TRBV2
DNA: TGTGCCAGCAGGGAGCCACGTAATGAAAAACTGTTTTTT
CDR3: CASREPRNEKLFF

D: .
J: TRBJ1-2
size: .
V: TRBV6-5
DNA: TGTGCCAGCAGTTACTCGAGGTGGTCGGGGACTGGTGGCTACACCTTC
CDR3: CASSYSRWSGTGGYTF

D: .
J: TRBJ1-2
size: few
V: TRBV5-1
DNA: TGCGCCAGCAGCAACCGACGGGGGACGAGTGGTGGCTACACCTTC
CDR3: CASSNRRGTSGGYTF

D: .
J: TRBJ1-2
size: once
V: TRBV5-5
DNA: TGTGCCAGCAGCCCGGCCCCGGAAGGGAGAGTCGGCTATGGCTACACCTTC
CDR3: CASSPAPEGRVGYGYTF

D: TRBD1
J: TRBJ2-6
size: .
V: TRBV7-8
DNA: TGTGCCAGCAGTGGACAGGGGGCTCTGAGTGGGGCCAACGTCCTGACTTTC
CDR3: CASSGQGALSGANVLTF

D: .
J: TRBJ1-1
size: .
V: TRBV7-9
DNA: TGTGCCAGCACAAACACCCGGGTGGGTGGAGGGGCTGAAGCTTTCTTT
CDR3: CASTNTRVGGGAEAFF

D: .
J: TRBJ1-2
size: .
V: TRBV30
DNA: TGTGCCTGGAGTGTACTCCGAGGATATGGCTACACCTTC
CDR3: CAWSVLRGYGYTF

D: .
J: TRBJ1-2
size: .
V: TRBV30
DNA: TGTGCCTGGAGTGATGAGGGACTAGCTAACTATGGCTACACCTTC
CDR3: CAWSDEGLANYGYTF

D: .
J: TRBJ1-1
size: .
V: TRBV7-2
DNA: TGTGCCAGCAGCTCTTACAGGAACACTGAAGCTTTCTTT
CDR3: CASSSYRNTEAFF

D: .
J: TRBJ2-7
size: .
V: TRBV7-6
DNA: TGTGCCAGCAGCCGTAGTTCCCACGAGCAGTACTTC
CDR3: CASSRSSHEQYF

D: .
J: TRBJ2-1
size: .
V: TRBV7-2
DNA: TGTGCCAGCAGCCCGGGGCCTAACAATGAGCAGTTCTTC
CDR3: CASSPGPNNEQFF

D: .
J: TRBJ1-1
size: .
V: TRBV27
DNA: TGTGCCAGCAGTCCTGGGGGGGCCGAGAACACTGAAGCTTTCTTT
CDR3: CASSPGGAENTEAFF

D: .
J: TRBJ2-3
size: .
V: TRBV18
DNA: TGTGCCAGCTCACCATCCCGGAACACAGATACGCAGTATTTT
CDR3: CASSPSRNTDTQYF

D: .
J: TRBJ1-2
size: .
V: TRBV5-1
DNA: TGCGCCAGCAGCTTTTCTACCTATGGCTACACCTTC
CDR3: CASSFSTYGYTF

D: .
J: TRBJ2-7
size: .
V: TRBV2
DNA: TGTGCCAGCACACAGGGTCTCATGCACTTC
CDR3: CASTQGLMHF

D: .
J: TRBJ1-5
size: once
V: TRBV7-8
DNA: TGTGCCAGCAGCATGGCCCGGGATCAGCCCCAGCATTTT
CDR3: CASSMARDQPQHF

D: .
J: TRBJ1-3
size: .
V: TRBV5-1
DNA: TGCGCCAGCAGCCCAACACAGGGTCCCATATATTTT
CDR3: CASSPTQGPIYF

D: .
J: TRBJ1-1
size: .
V: TRBV30
DNA: TGTGCCTTACTCTTGAGGGGGGTAAGCACTGAAGCTTTCTTT
CDR3: CALLLRGVSTEAFF

D: .
J: TRBJ2-5
size: .
V: TRBV9
DNA: TGTGCCAGCAGCGTAGCCCCGGGGCGCCTGGAAGAGACCCAGTACTTC
CDR3: CASSVAPGRLEETQYF

D: .
J: TRBJ2-7
size: .
V: TRBV6-5
DNA: TGTGCCAGCAAGGCCGGGTCTTACGGTTACGAGCAGTACTTC
CDR3: CASKAGSYGYEQYF

D: TRBD1
J: TRBJ2-3
size: .
V: TRBV5-5
DNA: TGTGCCAGCAGCTCACCTGGGACAGAGTCCGATACGCAGTATTTT
CDR3: CASSSPGTESDTQYF

D: .
J: TRBJ2-3
size: .
V: TRBV15
DNA: TGTGCCACCAGCAGAGGCACAGATACGCAGTATTTT
CDR3: CATSRGTDTQYF

D: TRBD2
J: TRBJ2-1
size: .
V: TRBV6-5
DNA: TGTGCCAGCAGTTACTTGTCTAGCGGTTACAATGAGCAGTTCTTC
CDR3: CASSYLSSGYNEQFF

D: .
J: TRBJ1-3
size: .
V: TRBV6-4
DNA: TGTGCCAGCACGAGGGTACCATCTGGAAACACCATATATTTT
CDR3: CASTRVPSGNTIYF

D: TRBD2
J: TRBJ2-2
size: .
V: TRBV9
DNA: TGTGCCAGCAGCGTAGGAGGGACTAGCGGGGGGGCCAGGACCGGGGAGCTGTTTTTT
CDR3: CASSVGGTSGGARTGELFF

D: TRBD1
J: TRBJ1-1
size: .
V: TRBV7-2
DNA: TGTGCCAGCAATCAGAGACAGGGTGGAGCTTTCTTT
CDR3: CASNQRQGGAFF

D: .
J: TRBJ1-1
size: .
V: TRBV5-6
DNA: TGTGCCAGCAGCTTGCAGGGATCGAACACTGAAGCTTTCTTT
CDR3: CASSLQGSNTEAFF

D: TRBD1
J: TRBJ2-7
size: .
V: TRBV6-6
DNA: TGTGCCAGCAGTATAGGACAGGGTTACGAGCAGTACTTC
CDR3: CASSIGQGYEQYF

D: .
J: TRBJ1-2
size: .
V: TRBV10-3
DNA: TGTGCCATCAGTGAGCTGGGGATCTATGGCTACACCTTC
CDR3: CAISELGIYGYTF

D: TRBD1
J: TRBJ1-5
size: once
V: TRBV18
DNA: TGTGCCAGCTCACCTTCGACAGGGGGCCTAGATCAGCCCCAGCATTTT
CDR3: CASSPSTGGLDQPQHF

D: .
J: TRBJ1-1
size: .
V: TRBV2
DNA: TGTGCCAGCACCTTTCGGAACACTGAAGCTTTCTTT
CDR3: CASTFRNTEAFF

D: .
J: TRBJ1-2
size: .
V: TRBV9
DNA: TGTGCCAGCAGCGTAGTTGGGGGCCCTGGGTATGGCTACACCTTC
CDR3: CASSVVGGPGYGYTF

D: .
J: TRBJ2-1
size: few
V: TRBV21-1
DNA: TGTGCCAGCAGCAGGACAGGGAGATGGAATGAGCAGTTCTTC
CDR3: CASSRTGRWNEQFF

D: .
J: TRBJ2-2
size: .
V: TRBV15
DNA: TGTGCCACCAGCAGGGCTACACGGGATTTCGGGGAGCTGTTTTTT
CDR3: CATSRATRDFGELFF

D: .
J: TRBJ2-7
size: .
V: TRBV18
DNA: TGTGCCAGCTCACCACCCGGCGGGGAGCAGTACTTC
CDR3: CASSPPGGEQYF

D: .
J: TRBJ2-7
size: .
V: TRBV7-9
DNA: TGTGCCAGCAGCTTAATGGGAGGGGGATACGAGCAGTACTTC
CDR3: CASSLMGGGYEQYF

D: .
J: TRBJ1-6
size: .
V: TRBV2
DNA: TGTGCCAGCAGTGAAGTTGGGGCCATCAGACGCTCCTATAATTCACCCCTCCACTTT
CDR3: CASSEVGAIRRSYNSPLHF

D: .
J: TRBJ1-1
size: .
V: TRBV27
DNA: TGTGCCAGCAGTTTATCCTACAACCTGAGGGGTGAAGCTTTCTTT
CDR3: CASSLSYNLRGEAFF

D: TRBD1
J: TRBJ2-1
size: .
V: TRBV5-1
DNA: TGCGCCAGCAGTATTGAGGGGGCTCCCGACAATGAGCAGTTCTTC
CDR3: CASSIEGAPDNEQFF

D: .
J: TRBJ1-5
size: .
V: TRBV5-5
DNA: TGTGCCAGCAGCCGACAGATAAATCAGCCCCAGCATTTT
CDR3: CASSRQINQPQHF

D: TRBD1
J: TRBJ2-7
size: .
V: TRBV5-6
DNA: TGTGCCAGCAGCTGGGGACAGGGGTACTACGAGCAGTACTTC
CDR3: CASSWGQGYYEQYF

D: .
J: TRBJ2-5
size: .
V: TRBV11-1
DNA: TGTGCCAGCAGCTTACGGGCAGGGAAATCACAAGAGACCCAGTACTTC
CDR3: CASSLRAGKSQETQYF

D: .
J: TRBJ2-4
size: .
V: TRBV5-1
DNA: TGCGCCAGCAGCCCAAAAGCCGGACTCGACGTAGCCAAAAACATTCAGTACTTC
CDR3: CASSPKAGLDVAKNIQYF

D: .
J: TRBJ2-7
size: .
V: TRBV21-1
DNA: TGTGCCAGCACTAAAGAGGGCCGGGGCGAAACAAACTACGAGCAGTACTTC
CDR3: CASTKEGRGETNYEQYF

D: .
J: TRBJ2-7
size: .
V: TRBV6-5
DNA: TGTGCCAGCAGGACCGGGACGGGACTTATGCGGCAGTACTTC
CDR3: CASRTGTGLMRQYF

D: .
J: TRBJ2-2
size: once
V: TRBV10-1
DNA: TGCGCCAGCAGTGAGTCGAGTTCCAGGACCACCGGGGAGCTGTTTTTT
CDR3: CASSESSSRTTGELFF

D: .
J: TRBJ1-5
size: .
V: TRBV6-5
DNA: TGTGCCAGCAGCCCTAGGACAGATCAGCCCCAGCATTTT
CDR3: CASSPRTDQPQHF

D: .
J: TRBJ2-5
size: .
V: TRBV2
DNA: TGTGCCAGCAGTGGCAGGGTCGGGGAGACCCAGTACTTC
CDR3: CASSGRVGETQYF

D: TRBD1
J: TRBJ1-1
size: .
V: TRBV5-1
DNA: TGCGCCAGCAGTTCTTCAGGGGGGAGGATGAACACTGAAGCTTTCTTT
CDR3: CASSSSGGRMNTEAFF